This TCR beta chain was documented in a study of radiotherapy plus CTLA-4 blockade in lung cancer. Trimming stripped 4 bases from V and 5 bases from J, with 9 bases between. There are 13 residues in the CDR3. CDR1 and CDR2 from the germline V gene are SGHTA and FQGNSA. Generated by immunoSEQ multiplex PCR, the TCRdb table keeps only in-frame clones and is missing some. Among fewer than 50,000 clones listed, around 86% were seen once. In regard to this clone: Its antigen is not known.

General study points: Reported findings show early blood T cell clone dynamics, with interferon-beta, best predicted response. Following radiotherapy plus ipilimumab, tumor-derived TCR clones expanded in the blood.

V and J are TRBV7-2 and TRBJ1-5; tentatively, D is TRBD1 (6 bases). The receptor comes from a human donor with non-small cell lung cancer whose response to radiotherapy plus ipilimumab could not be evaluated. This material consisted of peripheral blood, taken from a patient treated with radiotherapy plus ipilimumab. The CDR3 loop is CASSSDRDQPQHF. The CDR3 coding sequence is TGTGCCAGCAGCTCGGACAGAGATCAGCCCCAGCATTTT.